The clone carrying this TCR beta chain was counted between two and nine times. TCRdb re-called the RT-PCR reads with MiXCR, one entry per CDR3 protein. This table has about 410,000 distinct CDR3 sequences, about a sixth appearing once. The data belong to a study of patients and donors after allogeneic stem cell transplantation. This sequence originates from a human donor who was either an allogeneic HSCT recipient or a stem cell or donor lymphocyte infusion donor (not recorded which). It is not recorded whose cells these are; they may come from a transplant donor. The sequenced sample consisted of blood, either unsorted or a sorted T cell fraction (not recorded which).

CDR3 sequence (DNA): TGCAGCGTTGAAGACTTGGGTCTGGGGGGGGACACAGATACGCAGTATTTT. Its protein product is CSVEDLGLGGDTDTQYF. V and J are TRBV29-1 and TRBJ2-3; 7 nucleotides align to TRBD2. The V and J ends lost 0 bases and 2 bases, in that order; junction bases with no gene match: 11. The germline CDR1 and CDR2 sequences are SQVTM and ANQGSEA. The length of the CDR3 is 17 residues.